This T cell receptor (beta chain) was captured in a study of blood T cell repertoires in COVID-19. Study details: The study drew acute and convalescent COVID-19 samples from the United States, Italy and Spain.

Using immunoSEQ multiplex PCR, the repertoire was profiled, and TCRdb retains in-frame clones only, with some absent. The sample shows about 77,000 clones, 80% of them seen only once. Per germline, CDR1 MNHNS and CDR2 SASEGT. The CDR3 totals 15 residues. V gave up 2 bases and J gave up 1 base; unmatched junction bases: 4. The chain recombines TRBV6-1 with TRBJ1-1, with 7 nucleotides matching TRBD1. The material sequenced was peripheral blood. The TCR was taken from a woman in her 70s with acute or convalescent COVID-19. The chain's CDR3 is CASSEMDRRNTEAFF. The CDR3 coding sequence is TGTGCCAGCAGTGAAATGGACAGGAGGAACACTGAAGCTTTCTTT.